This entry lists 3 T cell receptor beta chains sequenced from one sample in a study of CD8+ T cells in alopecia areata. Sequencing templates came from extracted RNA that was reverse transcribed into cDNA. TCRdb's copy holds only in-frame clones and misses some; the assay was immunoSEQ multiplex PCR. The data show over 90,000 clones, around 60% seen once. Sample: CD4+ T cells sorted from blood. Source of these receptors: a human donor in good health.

The CDR3 sequence is CASSPAWATINSDTQYF. DNA for the CDR3: TGCGCCAGCAGCCCAGCATGGGCAACCATCAATTCAGATACGCAGTATTTT. The V and J genes are TRBV4-1 and TRBJ2-3; no definite D call. V gave up 4 bases and J gave up 4 bases, with 21 bases separating them. Germline CDR1 reads MGHRA; CDR2 reads YSYEKL. The CDR3 runs to 17 residues.

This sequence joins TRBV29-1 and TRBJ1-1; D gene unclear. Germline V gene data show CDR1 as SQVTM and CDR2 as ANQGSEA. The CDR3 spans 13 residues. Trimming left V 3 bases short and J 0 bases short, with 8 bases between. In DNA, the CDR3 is TGCAGCGTTGAGTACAGATTGAACACTGAAGCTTTCTTT. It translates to CSVEYRLNTEAFF.

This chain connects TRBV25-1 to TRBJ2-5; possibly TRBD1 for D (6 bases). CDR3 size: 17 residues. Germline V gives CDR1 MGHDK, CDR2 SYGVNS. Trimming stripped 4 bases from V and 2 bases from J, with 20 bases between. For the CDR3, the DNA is TGTGCCAGCAGTGGAACCGTACAGGGAGCTTCGCAAGAGACCCAGTACTTC. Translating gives CASSGTVQGASQETQYF.